The T cell receptor (beta chain) described here comes from a study of blood T cells in healthy people across ages. This CDR3 is built from 16 residues. Germline values: CDR1 SGHTA, CDR2 FQGNSA. Losses at the gene ends were 5 bases for V and 8 bases for J; bases not matched to a gene: 10. The use of a sample-barcoded 5' primer and a J-beta primer mix characterized a second PCR of roughly 7 to 11 cycles. Each CDR3 protein gets one entry after TCRdb re-called the 5' RACE reads with MiXCR. The table lists about 580,000 distinct CDR3 sequences, 40% to 50% of them singletons. Sequenced input: blood. The rearrangement joins TRBV7-2 to TRBJ2-1; 12 bases fit TRBD1. The receptor's source is a man older than 75 in good health. CDR3: CASSRRTGTGGYEQFF. The CDR3, as DNA: TGTGCCAGCAGCCGAAGAACCGGGACAGGGGGCTATGAGCAGTTCTTC.